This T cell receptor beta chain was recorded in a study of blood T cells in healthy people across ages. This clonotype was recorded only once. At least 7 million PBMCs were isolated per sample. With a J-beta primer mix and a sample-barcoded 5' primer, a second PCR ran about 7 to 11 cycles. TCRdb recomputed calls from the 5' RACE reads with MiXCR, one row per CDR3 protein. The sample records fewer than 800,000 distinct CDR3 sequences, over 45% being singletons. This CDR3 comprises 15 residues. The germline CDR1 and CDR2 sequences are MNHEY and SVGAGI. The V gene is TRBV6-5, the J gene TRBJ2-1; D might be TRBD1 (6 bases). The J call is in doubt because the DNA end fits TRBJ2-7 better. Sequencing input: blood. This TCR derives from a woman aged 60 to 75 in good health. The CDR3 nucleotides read TGTGCCAGCAGCCTAAAGCCGCAGGGGTACAATGAGCAGTACTTC. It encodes CASSLKPQGYNEQYF.